This is a list of T cell receptor beta chains from one sample in a study of cytomegalovirus exposure and HLA in healthy donors. Libraries were prepared by immunoSEQ multiplex PCR; TCRdb keeps only in-frame clonotypes and omits some of them. In the table there are approximately 82,000 clones, 85% to 95% of which are singletons. Sequencing was performed on PBMCs. These receptors were taken from a young woman in good health and CMV-seronegative. CDR3s include the opening cysteine and the closing phenylalanine or tryptophan. D genes are given only for firm matches. Only some rows state a clone size, as once, few, many or a class for expanded clones.

CDR3 protein: CASSAGGRHTEAFF
CDR3 DNA: TGTGCCAGCAGCGCAGGGGGCAGGCACACTGAAGCTTTCTTT
J gene: TRBJ1-1
V gene: TRBV6-1
clone size: -
D gene: TRBD1

CDR3 protein: CASRGGQGNQPQHF
CDR3 DNA: TGTGCCAGCAGGGGGGGACAGGGGAATCAGCCCCAGCATTTT
J gene: TRBJ1-5
V gene: TRBV28
clone size: -
D gene: TRBD1

CDR3 protein: CASSLQGANEQFF
CDR3 DNA: TGTGCCAGCAGCTTACAGGGGGCAAACGAGCAGTTCTTC
J gene: TRBJ2-1
V gene: TRBV7-7
clone size: -
D gene: TRBD1

CDR3 protein: CASSLGFGIEGYTF
CDR3 DNA: TGTGCCAGCAGCTTAGGGTTCGGGATAGAAGGCTACACCTTC
J gene: TRBJ1-2
V gene: TRBV7-2
clone size: -
D gene: -

CDR3 protein: CASSDWTAPIAGELFF
CDR3 DNA: TGTGCCAGCAGTGACTGGACTGCCCCGATAGCCGGGGAGCTGTTTTTT
J gene: TRBJ2-2
V gene: TRBV2
clone size: -
D gene: -

CDR3 protein: CASSVQEGYYEQYF
CDR3 DNA: TGTGCCAGCAGTGTGCAGGAAGGCTACTACGAGCAGTACTTC
J gene: TRBJ2-7
V gene: TRBV6-5
clone size: -
D gene: -

CDR3 protein: CASSLGTGAYEQYF
CDR3 DNA: TGTGCCAGCAGTTTAGGGACAGGTGCCTACGAGCAGTACTTC
J gene: TRBJ2-7
V gene: TRBV27
clone size: -
D gene: TRBD1

CDR3 protein: CASSYKREAYNEQFF
CDR3 DNA: TGTGCCAGCAGTTACAAGCGGGAAGCCTACAATGAGCAGTTCTTC
J gene: TRBJ2-1
V gene: TRBV6-6
clone size: once
D gene: TRBD2

CDR3 protein: CASSWDRGTYNEQFF
CDR3 DNA: TGTGCCAGCAGTTGGGACAGGGGAACCTACAATGAGCAGTTCTTC
J gene: TRBJ2-1
V gene: TRBV28
clone size: once
D gene: TRBD1

CDR3 protein: CASSEEGASGNTIYF
CDR3 DNA: TGTGCCAGCAGTGAAGAGGGGGCCTCTGGAAACACCATATATTTT
J gene: TRBJ1-3
V gene: TRBV6-1
clone size: -
D gene: TRBD1

CDR3 protein: CASSPGTGYNEQFF
CDR3 DNA: TGTGCCAGCAGTCCCGGGACAGGCTACAATGAGCAGTTCTTC
J gene: TRBJ2-1
V gene: TRBV6-4
clone size: -
D gene: TRBD1

CDR3 protein: CASSLSTGHEQYF
CDR3 DNA: TGTGCCAGCAGTTTGTCAACAGGTCACGAGCAGTACTTC
J gene: TRBJ2-7
V gene: TRBV28
clone size: -
D gene: -

CDR3 protein: CASTLLERGKQFF
CDR3 DNA: TGTGCCAGCACCCTATTAGAGAGGGGGAAGCAGTTCTTC
J gene: TRBJ2-1
V gene: TRBV27
clone size: -
D gene: -

CDR3 protein: CASSLVPQLAGESDTQYF
CDR3 DNA: TGTGCCAGCAGCTTAGTCCCGCAGCTAGCGGGAGAGTCAGATACGCAGTATTTT
J gene: TRBJ2-3
V gene: TRBV7-9
clone size: once
D gene: TRBD2

CDR3 protein: CAWSGTSQETQYF
CDR3 DNA: TGTGCCTGGAGTGGGACATCCCAAGAGACCCAGTACTTC
J gene: TRBJ2-5
V gene: TRBV30
clone size: -
D gene: -

CDR3 protein: CASSLEAQGNYGYTF
CDR3 DNA: TGTGCCAGCAGCTTAGAGGCCCAGGGGAACTATGGCTACACCTTC
J gene: TRBJ1-2
V gene: TRBV7-2
clone size: -
D gene: -

CDR3 protein: CAWSLWDRGDTIYF
CDR3 DNA: TGTGCCTGGAGTCTTTGGGACAGGGGGGACACCATATATTTT
J gene: TRBJ1-3
V gene: TRBV30
clone size: -
D gene: TRBD1

CDR3 protein: CAWSVGGGSTDTQYF
CDR3 DNA: TGTGCCTGGAGTGTAGGGGGTGGGAGCACAGATACGCAGTATTTT
J gene: TRBJ2-3
V gene: TRBV30
clone size: -
D gene: -

CDR3 protein: CASSGPEGSYEQYF
CDR3 DNA: TGTGCCAGCAGCGGGCCGGAGGGGTCCTACGAGCAGTACTTC
J gene: TRBJ2-7
V gene: TRBV9
clone size: once
D gene: -

CDR3 protein: CASSKLAGERETQYF
CDR3 DNA: TGTGCCAGCAGCAAACTAGCGGGAGAACGAGAGACCCAGTACTTC
J gene: TRBJ2-5
V gene: TRBV28
clone size: -
D gene: TRBD2

CDR3 protein: CASSYGRDYGYTF
CDR3 DNA: TGTGCCAGCAGTTACGGCAGGGACTATGGCTACACCTTC
J gene: TRBJ1-2
V gene: TRBV6-5
clone size: -
D gene: -

CDR3 protein: CASSLATGNTEAFF
CDR3 DNA: TGTGCCAGCAGCTTAGCCACGGGGAACACTGAAGCTTTCTTT
J gene: TRBJ1-1
V gene: TRBV7-8
clone size: -
D gene: -

CDR3 protein: CASSPSRTGGSYNSPLHF
CDR3 DNA: TGCGCCAGCAGCCCGTCGAGGACAGGGGGCTCCTATAATTCACCCCTCCACTTT
J gene: TRBJ1-6
V gene: TRBV4-3
clone size: -
D gene: TRBD1

CDR3 protein: CASSSQVNANYGYTF
CDR3 DNA: TGTGCCAGCAGCTCTCAGGTCAACGCTAACTATGGCTACACCTTC
J gene: TRBJ1-2
V gene: TRBV5-5
clone size: -
D gene: -

CDR3 protein: CASSQRTGGPEQYF
CDR3 DNA: TGTGCCAGCTCTCAGCGGACAGGGGGGCCCGAGCAGTACTTC
J gene: TRBJ2-7
V gene: TRBV18
clone size: -
D gene: TRBD1

CDR3 protein: CASSLALHSYEQYF
CDR3 DNA: TGCGCCAGCAGCTTGGCACTCCACTCCTACGAGCAGTACTTC
J gene: TRBJ2-7
V gene: TRBV5-1
clone size: -
D gene: -

CDR3 protein: CASSWRTGGQETQYF
CDR3 DNA: TGCGCCAGCAGCTGGCGGACAGGGGGTCAAGAGACCCAGTACTTC
J gene: TRBJ2-5
V gene: TRBV5-1
clone size: -
D gene: TRBD1

CDR3 protein: CASSTNTATNEKLFF
CDR3 DNA: TGTGCCAGTAGTACCAACACCGCAACTAATGAAAAACTGTTTTTT
J gene: TRBJ1-4
V gene: TRBV19
clone size: -
D gene: -

CDR3 protein: CASRSGTGYNEQFF
CDR3 DNA: TGTGCCAGCAGGTCCGGGACTGGGTACAATGAGCAGTTCTTC
J gene: TRBJ2-1
V gene: TRBV6-5
clone size: -
D gene: -

CDR3 protein: CATSSGTASYEQYF
CDR3 DNA: TGTGCCACCAGCAGCGGGACAGCCTCCTACGAGCAGTACTTC
J gene: TRBJ2-7
V gene: TRBV15
clone size: -
D gene: TRBD1

CDR3 protein: CSAIGAEGPDTQYF
CDR3 DNA: TGCAGCGCCATCGGGGCGGAGGGCCCAGATACGCAGTATTTT
J gene: TRBJ2-3
V gene: TRBV29-1
clone size: -
D gene: -

CDR3 protein: CASSLSRGAMNTEAFF
CDR3 DNA: TGTGCCAGTAGTCTGAGCAGGGGCGCAATGAACACTGAAGCTTTCTTT
J gene: TRBJ1-1
V gene: TRBV19
clone size: -
D gene: -

CDR3 protein: CASSLTGTSLSRTDTQYF
CDR3 DNA: TGTGCCAGCAGCTTGACCGGGACTAGCTTATCCCGCACAGATACGCAGTATTTT
J gene: TRBJ2-3
V gene: TRBV7-8
clone size: -
D gene: TRBD2

CDR3 protein: CASSQGSGGNTEAFF
CDR3 DNA: TGCGCCAGCAGCCAAGGGAGCGGCGGGAACACTGAAGCTTTCTTT
J gene: TRBJ1-1
V gene: TRBV4-3
clone size: -
D gene: -

CDR3 protein: CSVEQGGDYEQYF
CDR3 DNA: TGCAGCGTCGAACAGGGGGGAGACTACGAGCAGTACTTC
J gene: TRBJ2-7
V gene: TRBV29-1
clone size: -
D gene: TRBD1

CDR3 protein: CASTRDYQETQYF
CDR3 DNA: TGTGCCAGCACCCGGGACTACCAAGAGACCCAGTACTTC
J gene: TRBJ2-5
V gene: TRBV2
clone size: -
D gene: -

CDR3 protein: CASSAPGQSYEQYF
CDR3 DNA: TGTGCCAGTAGCGCCCCGGGACAGTCCTACGAGCAGTACTTC
J gene: TRBJ2-7
V gene: TRBV19
clone size: -
D gene: TRBD1

CDR3 protein: CASSIVEANEKLFF
CDR3 DNA: TGTGCCAGTAGTATAGTGGAGGCTAATGAAAAACTGTTTTTT
J gene: TRBJ1-4
V gene: TRBV19
clone size: -
D gene: -

CDR3 protein: CASSQRQSVGLQYF
CDR3 DNA: TGTGCCAGCAGCCAACGACAGTCAGTGGGCCTTCAGTACTTC
J gene: TRBJ2-4
V gene: TRBV7-2
clone size: -
D gene: -

CDR3 protein: CATRELAGGYNEQFF
CDR3 DNA: TGTGCCACCAGAGAACTAGCGGGAGGCTACAATGAGCAGTTCTTC
J gene: TRBJ2-1
V gene: TRBV6-4
clone size: -
D gene: TRBD2